This TCR beta chain came from a study of T cells in Graves' hyperthyroidism and ophthalmopathy. Many counts were recorded for this clonotype. Amplified TCR beta CDR3 regions derived from RNA transcripts. The TCR CDR3 first-round RT-PCR relied on the HTBI primer set. MiXCR, run by TCRdb on the multiplex PCR reads, gives a single entry per CDR3 protein. The sample yields a few hundred thousand distinct CDR3 sequences, approximately 20% seen once. The TCR originated in a woman aged 18-30 years with Graves' hyperthyroidism. The sequenced sample consisted of blood.

The CDR3: CASSQVYGNRQPQHF. The DNA of the CDR3 is TGCGCCAGCAGCCAAGTGTACGGGAACAGGCAGCCCCAGCATTTT. V gene TRBV4-1 combines with J gene TRBJ1-5; maybe TRBD1 (5 bases). Germline CDR1 and CDR2: MGHRA and YSYEKL. The CDR3 runs 15 residues. V was pared by 1 base and J by 7 bases, with 14 bases between.